Presented here are 16 T cell receptor beta chains from one specimen sequenced in a study of vaccination and CD4 T cells after COVID-19. No antigen has been identified for these receptors. The study sequenced cultured CD4+ T cell DNA using the Oncomine TCR Beta short-read assay. TCRdb re-analysed the PCR reads in MiXCR, keeping a single row per CDR3 protein. The sample has under 11,000 distinct CDR3 sequences, about 42% seen once; the top ten hold approximately 30%. The treatment: roughly 10-day PBMC culture with coronavirus spike peptide pools or control peptides (ViraFEST assay). The material sequenced was CD4+ T cells from blood, cultured in vitro. These receptors originate from a human donor who had recovered from COVID-19.

This rearrangement joins TRBV28 to TRBJ2-3; D remains ambiguous. Germline V gene lookup returns CDR1 MDHEN and CDR2 SYDVKM. Deletions cut 2 bases from V and 10 bases from J, with 10 bases between. The CDR3 has 12 residues. CDR3 sequence (DNA): TGTGCCAGCAGTTTAACAGATCGGGCGCAGTATTTT. This encodes CASSLTDRAQYF.

The chain has TRBV20-1 and TRBJ2-2; D possibly corresponds to TRBD2 (7 bases). Germline assignment: CDR1 DFQATT and CDR2 SNEGSKA (reference sequence). V lost 3 bases to trimming and J lost 3 bases, with 14 bases between them. The CDR3 sequence is 15 residues long. The CDR3 sequence is CSARAGGPDTGELFF. DNA of the CDR3: TGCAGTGCTAGGGCCGGGGGGCCGGACACCGGGGAGCTGTTTTTT.

This chain links TRBV9 with TRBJ2-5; maybe TRBD1 (6 bases). V was clipped by 0 bases and J by 2 bases, with 11 bases between them. CDR3 length: 15 amino acids. CDR1 is SGDLS, CDR2 YYNGEE, per germline. The chain's CDR3 is CASSVDGRGQETQYF. DNA for the CDR3: TGTGCCAGCAGCGTAGATGGCAGGGGTCAAGAGACCCAGTACTTC.

V and J are TRBV6-5 and TRBJ2-1; the D is unclear. The CDR3 is 15 residues long. Between the trimmed V and J ends, which lost 2 bases and 6 bases, there was a span of 14 bases. Germline V gives CDR1 MNHEY, CDR2 SVGAGI. Here the CDR3 DNA reads TGTGCCAGCAGTTACGAAGGCAGAAGTATCAATGAGCAGTTCTTC. It is translated as CASSYEGRSINEQFF.

The J gene is TRBJ2-1, the V gene TRBV10-3; 10 nucleotides agree with TRBD2. CDR1 is ENHRY and CDR2 is SYGVKD in the germline V gene. V trimming: 4 bases; J trimming: 7 bases; junction bases outside the gene matches: 7. The CDR3 is 15 amino acids. Written as DNA, the CDR3 is TGTGCCATCAGTGGTATCCTAGCGGGAGATAATGAGCAGTTCTTC. This encodes CAISGILAGDNEQFF.

The genes are TRBV18 and TRBJ2-4; D possibly corresponds to TRBD2 (5 bases). The CDR3 spans 15 residues. Germline-derived CDR1 and CDR2 are KGHSH and LQKENI. V dropped 4 bases and J dropped 8 bases, with 18 bases sitting between them. The DNA of the CDR3 is TGTGCCAGCTCACTCGGGTCGGGGTCTCCGGACATTCAGTACTTC. It codes for CASSLGSGSPDIQYF.

This clonotype was detected only a few times. The V and J genes are TRBV2 and TRBJ1-5; D is unresolved. The CDR3 runs 15 residues. Per the germline V gene, CDR1 is SNHLY and CDR2 is FYNNEI. Trimming stripped 3 bases from V and 4 bases from J, with 13 bases between. Here the CDR3 reads CASSEALRINQPQHF. The DNA of the CDR3 is TGTGCCAGCAGTGAGGCGCTACGGATTAATCAGCCCCAGCATTTT. The variable domain in full, with the rest retrieved from reference TRBV2 and TRBJ1-5, is EPEVTQTPSHQVTQMGQEVILRCVPISNHLYFYWYRQILGQKVEFLVSFYNNEISEKSEIFDDQFSVERPDGSNFTLKIRSTKLEDSAMYFCASSEALRINQPQHFGDGTRLSIL.

This rearrangement joins TRBV12-3 or TRBV12-4 to TRBJ1-2, with TRBD1 as a possible D gene (6 bases). This CDR3 comprises 13 residues. The V end was cut by 5 bases, the J end by 5 bases, with 12 bases between. The CDR3 protein is CASSLGGPYGYTF. Here the CDR3 DNA reads TGTGCCAGCAGTCTTGGGGGGCCTTATGGCTACACCTTC.

The gene calls are TRBV7-6 and TRBJ2-1, with D possibly being TRBD1 or TRBD2 (5 bases each). The CDR3 spans 14 residues. Trimming pared 2 bases from V and 9 bases from J, leaving 14 bases between. Per germline, CDR1 SGHVS and CDR2 FNYEAQ. The CDR3 here is CASSLSGRPGEQFF. The DNA for the CDR3 is TGTGCCAGCAGCTTATCGGGACGTCCGGGTGAGCAGTTCTTC.

This clonotype was picked up a small number of times. The V and J genes are TRBV20-1 and TRBJ2-7; D possibly corresponds to TRBD1 (6 bases). The CDR3 length is 12 residues. Trimming left V 3 bases short and J 4 bases short, with 10 bases between. Per germline, CDR1 DFQATT and CDR2 SNEGSKA (reference sequence). The CDR3 coding sequence is TGCAGTGCTAGCCTACAGGGTTACGAGCAGTACTTC. Protein: CSASLQGYEQYF.

The rearrangement joins TRBV5-5 to TRBJ1-5; unclear D gene. This CDR3 comprises 13 residues. CDR1 SGHKS and CDR2 YYEKEE come from the germline V gene (reference sequence). Trimming shortened V by 0 bases and J by 7 bases, and 8 bases separated the two germline ends. CDR3 sequence: CASSLEWGQPQHF. The DNA of the CDR3 is TGTGCCAGCAGCTTGGAATGGGGACAGCCCCAGCATTTT.

The chain couples TRBV5-4 to TRBJ1-1, with D uncertain. The CDR3 loop spans 15 amino acids. Between the trimmed V and J ends, which lost 0 bases and 1 base, there was a span of 10 bases. Per the germline V gene, CDR1 is SGHNT and CDR2 is YYREEE (reference sequence). The CDR3 loop is CASSLDLGGNTEAFF. The CDR3 nucleotides are TGTGCCAGCAGCTTGGATTTAGGTGGGAACACTGAAGCTTTCTTT.

This chain links TRBV10-3 with TRBJ2-3; D is undetermined. From germline, CDR1 is ENHRY and CDR2 SYGVKD. This CDR3 contains 13 residues. Trimming shortened V by 0 bases and J by 4 bases, and 5 bases separated the two germline ends. The CDR3 coding sequence is TGTGCCATCAGTGAGTCGATGGCAGATACGCAGTATTTT. This encodes CAISESMADTQYF.

In this sample, this clonotype turned up a few times. CDR3 amino acids: CASSADRAAGYTF. In DNA form, the CDR3 reads TGTGCCAGCAGCGCCGACAGGGCAGCTGGCTACACCTTC. The chain has TRBV2 and TRBJ1-2; 7 nucleotides agree with TRBD1. CDR1 and CDR2 (germline): SNHLY, FYNNEI. The CDR3 has 13 residues. V lost 6 bases, J lost 7 bases, and 8 bases stayed unmatched. Drawing the rest from reference TRBV2 and TRBJ1-2, the complete variable domain is EPEVTQTPSHQVTQMGQEVILRCVPISNHLYFYWYRQILGQKVEFLVSFYNNEISEKSEIFDDQFSVERPDGSNFTLKIRSTKLEDSAMYFCASSADRAAGYTFGSGTRLTVV.

This sequence joins TRBV19 and TRBJ1-1; no firm D call. From germline, CDR1 is LNHDA and CDR2 SQIVND (reference sequence). Between the trimmed V and J ends, which lost 6 bases and 10 bases, there was a span of 18 bases. The CDR3 is 13 amino acids. CDR3 amino acids: CASREAPPLVAFF. In DNA form, the CDR3 reads TGTGCCAGTAGAGAGGCTCCTCCCCTGGTAGCTTTCTTT.

This chain uses TRBV6-2 or TRBV6-3 with TRBJ2-4; 7 nucleotides align to TRBD1. The CDR3 contains 15 residues. After removal of 6 bases from V and 1 base from J, the junction contained 6 bases not matched to a gene. Germline-derived CDR1 and CDR2 are MNHEY and SVGEGT. The CDR3 sequence is CASSDRALAKNIQYF. CDR3 nucleotides: TGTGCCAGCAGCGACAGGGCTCTGGCCAAAAACATTCAGTACTTC.